The 32 T cell receptor beta chains below were found in one sample sequenced in a study of cytomegalovirus exposure and HLA in healthy donors (dated by TCRdb to about 2017). To prepare the library, the immunoSEQ multiplex PCR assay was applied. A mixture of 60 forward primers for TCR Vbeta segments and 13 reverse primers for TCR Jbeta segments was used in the multiplex PCR. TCRdb retrieved this table from immuneACCESS and kept in-frame rearrangements only. Not all clones are present; in checked studies, unresolved V genes account for under half, and no reason is known for the remainder. The sample contains around 200,000 clones, under 80% of them found a single time. The ten largest clones represent around 0.2% of the sample. The sequenced sample consisted of PBMCs. The receptors derive from a girl aged 2 to 10 in good health and CMV-seronegative.

In this sample, this clone turned up once. The CDR3 is CASSISRTPHNEQFF. The DNA for the CDR3 is TGTGCCAGTAGTATAAGCCGGACACCGCACAATGAGCAGTTCTTC. The chain uses TRBV19 and TRBJ2-1, with D possibly being TRBD1 (5 bases). Germline CDR1 is LNHDA and CDR2 is SQIVND (reference sequence). V was clipped by 2 bases and J by 5 bases, with 13 bases between them. The CDR3 runs to 15 residues.

The rearrangement uses TRBV7-7 and TRBJ2-5; TRBD1 agrees at 9 bases. This CDR3 has 15 residues. The ends lost 4 bases at V and 5 bases at J; junction bases unmatched: 8. Germline values: CDR1 SSHAT, CDR2 FNYEAQ (reference sequence). The CDR3 spells CASSSYRGPGETQYF. The CDR3 coding sequence is TGTGCCAGCAGCTCGTACAGGGGGCCGGGGGAGACCCAGTACTTC.

The table lists this clone with a few counts. The chain couples TRBV5-1 to TRBJ2-2, with TRBD2 as a possible D gene (5 bases). The germline CDR1 and CDR2 sequences are SGHRS and YFSETQ. Between the trimmed V and J ends, which lost 4 bases and 5 bases, there was a span of 18 bases. The CDR3 has 16 amino acids. CDR3 nucleotides: TGCGCCAGCAGCGGACGGACCGGCGGGTATACCGGGGAGCTGTTTTTT. Encoded protein: CASSGRTGGYTGELFF.

V and J are TRBV9 and TRBJ2-7; 7 bases match TRBD2. The CDR3 has 19 amino acids. V shed 4 bases and J 5 bases; nucleotides not matched to a gene: 24. Germline V CDR1 and CDR2: SGDLS, YYNGEE. In nucleotides, the CDR3 is TGTGCCAGCAGCCCCACCCCGGGCGGGAGCCTCAAGTACCCTCACGAGCAGTACTTC. This gives the protein CASSPTPGGSLKYPHEQYF.

The chain recombines TRBV6-1 with TRBJ2-3, with 9 positions matching TRBD1. From germline, CDR1 is MNHNS and CDR2 SASEGT. The trim removed 8 bases at V and 1 base at J, leaving 4 bases unmatched. The CDR3 contains 14 residues. CDR3 sequence reads: CASDRGSRTDTQYF. For the CDR3, the DNA is TGTGCCAGCGACAGGGGGAGCCGCACAGATACGCAGTATTTT.

Regarding this clone: Different DNA sequences within this sample yield the same CDR3. The chain uses TRBV7-3 and TRBJ1-2, with D possibly TRBD1 on 6 matching bases. V gave up 2 bases and J gave up 2 bases, with 6 bases separating them. The CDR3 runs to 13 residues. The germline V gene has CDR1 SGHTA and CDR2 FQGTGA. This CDR3 reads CASSLGQNYGYTF. The CDR3 region has the DNA TGTGCCAGCAGCTTAGGACAGAACTATGGCTACACCTTC.

This clone turned up a few times. The rearrangement links TRBV5-1 to TRBJ1-1; 10 bases line up with TRBD1. Germline lookup yields CDR1 SGHRS and CDR2 YFSETQ. This CDR3 has 17 residues. Trimming at V came to 4 bases and at J to 0 bases, leaving 9 bases not matched to a gene. Here the CDR3 DNA reads TGCGCCAGCAGCATCGACAGGGGGCGGAGAATGAACACTGAAGCTTTCTTT. This sequence encodes CASSIDRGRRMNTEAFF.

This clone was found a few times. V gene TRBV27 combines with J gene TRBJ1-2; D perhaps matches TRBD1 (5 bases). This CDR3 is built from 14 residues. V dropped 4 bases and J dropped 5 bases, with 14 bases sitting between them. In germline, CDR1 is MNHEY, CDR2 SMNVEV (reference sequence). CDR3 nucleotides: TGTGCCAGCAGTTCCAAACAAAGGGGATATGGCTACACCTTC. Its protein is CASSSKQRGYGYTF.

V and J are TRBV10-3 and TRBJ2-1; TRBD1 aligns across 7 bases. The CDR3 loop spans 16 amino acids. J lost 6 bases, V lost 5 bases, and 13 bases had no gene match. The germline CDR1 and CDR2 sequences are ENHRY and SYGVKD. CDR3 region: CAISPSMGTVPNEQFF. The CDR3 region has the DNA TGTGCCATCAGTCCATCGATGGGGACAGTGCCCAATGAGCAGTTCTTC.

The chain joins TRBV19 to TRBJ1-1; 9 positions agree with TRBD1. Germline lookup yields CDR1 LNHDA and CDR2 SQIVND (reference sequence). CDR3 length: 15 amino acids. Trimming took 5 bases from V and 4 from J; bases not matched to a gene: 8. The CDR3 coding sequence is TGTGCCAGTAGTGCCCAGACAGGGGGAGGCACTGAAGCTTTCTTT. It translates to CASSAQTGGGTEAFF.

The chain carries TRBV12-5 and TRBJ1-1, with a weak D call TRBD1 (6 bases). CDR1 and CDR2 (germline): LGHNT, FRNRAP. This CDR3 region has 15 residues. Trimming removed 2 bases from V and 5 bases from J, with 15 bases in between. CDR3 protein: CASGLLVSTGTEAFF. In DNA form, the CDR3 reads TGTGCTAGTGGTTTGCTCGTTTCTACAGGGACTGAAGCTTTCTTT.

The genes are TRBV19 and TRBJ1-1; 7 positions agree with TRBD1. Unmatched junction bases numbered 10, after V lost 5 bases and J lost 4 bases. The CDR3 sequence is 15 residues long. CDR1 is LNHDA, CDR2 SQIVND, per germline (reference sequence). CDR3 region: CASSLMTGLGTEAFF. DNA for the CDR3: TGTGCCAGTAGTTTAATGACAGGGCTGGGCACTGAAGCTTTCTTT.

The chain has TRBV5-1 and TRBJ1-4, with D perhaps matching TRBD1 (5 bases). V dropped 7 bases and J dropped 6 bases, with 19 bases sitting between them. Germline assignment: CDR1 SGHRS and CDR2 YFSETQ. CDR3 length: 15 amino acids. CDR3 in DNA: TGCGCCAGCCGCCTCCGGCAGGGAGGGGATGAAAAACTGTTTTTT. This codes for CASRLRQGGDEKLFF.

The chain links TRBV2 to TRBJ2-7; tentatively, D is TRBD2 (5 bases). CDR3 length: 15 amino acids. Per the germline V gene, CDR1 is SNHLY and CDR2 is FYNNEI. V was cut by 0 bases and J by 5 bases, with 14 bases left in between. CDR3 protein: CASSEALLGADEQYF. The CDR3, as DNA: TGTGCCAGCAGTGAAGCGCTTCTGGGAGCGGACGAGCAGTACTTC.

The chain joins TRBV7-9 to TRBJ2-3; 7 bases map to TRBD2. CDR1 is SEHNR, CDR2 FQNEAQ, per germline (reference sequence). Trimming at V came to 5 bases and at J to 2 bases, leaving 7 bases not matched to a gene. There are 15 residues in the CDR3. The CDR3 sequence is CASSPRRGYTDTQYF. CDR3 sequence (DNA): TGTGCCAGCAGCCCTAGGCGGGGGTACACAGATACGCAGTATTTT.

The chain has TRBV6-5 and TRBJ2-5; tentative D call: TRBD2 (6 bases). V was shortened by 5 bases and J by 7 bases, with 20 bases between the two germline ends. This CDR3 has 15 amino acids. In germline, CDR1 is MNHEY, CDR2 SVGAGI. CDR3 DNA sequence: TGTGCCAGCAGTCAGGGAGGACTATCCGGTCTGACCCAGTACTTC. Translating gives CASSQGGLSGLTQYF.

The rearrangement joins TRBV9 to TRBJ1-2; D possibly corresponds to TRBD1 (6 bases). The germline CDR1 and CDR2 sequences are SGDLS and YYNGEE. The CDR3 contains 13 residues. Trimming cost V 0 bases and J 8 bases, with 11 bases left between them. This chain's CDR3 is CASSVVQGGGYTF. The CDR3 nucleotides read TGTGCCAGCAGCGTAGTACAGGGCGGCGGCTACACCTTC.

This clone appeared once. The V call is TRBV7-9, the J call TRBJ1-1; 7 nucleotides line up with TRBD1. Losses at the gene ends were 5 bases for V and 4 bases for J; bases not matched to a gene: 7. The CDR3 is made up of 14 amino acids. Per germline, CDR1 SEHNR and CDR2 FQNEAQ (reference sequence). This CDR3 is CASSGRRTGTEAFF. For the CDR3, the DNA is TGTGCCAGCAGCGGCCGACGGACAGGCACTGAAGCTTTCTTT. Looking up the rest from reference TRBV7-9 and TRBJ1-1 gives the full variable domain: DTGVSQNPRHKITKRGQNVTFRCDPISEHNRLYWYRQTLGQGPEFLTYFQNEAQLEKSRLLSDRFSAERPKGSFSTLEIQRTEQGDSAMYLCASSGRRTGTEAFFGQGTRLTVV.

This rearrangement joins TRBV5-4 to TRBJ2-5, with D hard to call. Trimming cost V 4 bases and J 5 bases, with 9 bases left between them. The length of the CDR3 is 12 residues. The germline CDR1 and CDR2 sequences are SGHNT and YYREEE (reference sequence). For the CDR3, the DNA is TGTGCCAGCAGCCCCAATGAGGAGACCCAGTACTTC. Protein: CASSPNEETQYF.

The chain has TRBV19 and TRBJ1-2, with D uncertain. The CDR3 length is 14 residues. Germline V gene lookup returns CDR1 LNHDA and CDR2 SQIVND (reference sequence). Trimming pared 3 bases from V and 4 bases from J, leaving 12 bases between. The CDR3 bases are TGTGCCAGTAGTATCCGTGAGGTCCCCTATGGCTACACCTTC. This gives the protein CASSIREVPYGYTF.

This clone is a singleton in its sample. DNA of the CDR3: TGTGCCAGCAGTTACACCAGGGAGAACACTGAAGCTTTCTTT. Protein product: CASSYTRENTEAFF. The V gene is TRBV6-5, the J gene TRBJ1-1; tentative D call: TRBD1 (5 bases). Trimming pared 2 bases from V and 1 base from J, leaving 8 bases between. Looked up from germline, CDR1 is MNHEY and CDR2 is SVGAGI. This CDR3 has 14 amino acids.

The gene calls are TRBV11-2 and TRBJ2-3, with 9 bases that match TRBD2. The V and J ends lost 1 base and 6 bases, in that order; junction bases with no gene match: 11. The CDR3 sequence is 17 residues long. Germline V CDR1 and CDR2: SGHAT, FQNNGV. The chain's CDR3 is CASSLALGLAGSDTQYF. In nucleotides, the CDR3 is TGTGCCAGCAGCTTAGCATTAGGTCTAGCGGGGAGTGATACGCAGTATTTT.

The V and J genes are TRBV6-5 and TRBJ1-5; 7 bases are a match to TRBD1. V dropped 7 bases and J dropped 5; count of bases not matched to a gene: 8. The germline V gene encodes CDR1 MNHEY and CDR2 SVGAGI. The CDR3 is 14 residues long. The CDR3 reads CASTLKTGHQPQHF. The CDR3, as DNA: TGTGCCAGCACCCTTAAGACAGGGCATCAGCCCCAGCATTTT.

This clone turned up a few times. J is TRBJ2-7 and V is TRBV5-1; D perhaps matches TRBD1 (6 bases). Trimming left V 0 bases short and J 0 bases short, with 13 bases between. The CDR3 covers 16 residues. In germline, CDR1 is SGHRS, CDR2 YFSETQ. The CDR3 protein is CASSLGAGTYSYEQYF. In nucleotides, the CDR3 is TGCGCCAGCAGCTTGGGAGCCGGGACATACTCCTACGAGCAGTACTTC.

This clone is a singleton in its sample. The chain uses TRBV30 and TRBJ1-3; D remains unclear. V lost 0 bases, J lost 7 bases, and 10 bases lay in between. Germline V gene lookup returns CDR1 GTSNPN and CDR2 SVGIG (reference sequence). The CDR3 consists of 13 residues. The CDR3 nucleotides read TGTGCCTGGAGTGTACTGGCGGAGAACACCATATATTTT. Its translation is CAWSVLAENTIYF.

This clone was recorded a few times. The chain's CDR3 is CASSLVQQTEAFF. The CDR3 region has the DNA TGTGCCAGCAGCTTAGTCCAACAAACTGAAGCTTTCTTT. This chain joins TRBV7-2 and TRBJ1-1; no clear D. CDR3 length: 13 amino acids. Per the germline V gene, CDR1 is SGHTA and CDR2 is FQGNSA. The V gene lost 1 base and the J gene lost 5 bases, with 8 bases spanning the gap.

J is TRBJ2-6 and V is TRBV4-2, with D unresolved. V shed 0 bases and J shed 4 bases, with 4 bases lying between them. The CDR3 has 14 residues. The germline V gene encodes CDR1 LGHNA and CDR2 YNFKEQ. This chain's CDR3 is CASSQERGANVLTF. The CDR3 DNA reads TGTGCCAGCAGCCAAGAGAGGGGGGCCAACGTCCTGACTTTC.

The rearrangement uses TRBV15 and TRBJ2-1; TRBD2 agrees at 9 bases. After removal of 8 bases from V and 8 bases from J, the junction contained 7 bases not matched to a gene. Per germline, CDR1 LNHNV and CDR2 YYDKDF (reference sequence). CDR3 length equals 13 residues. CDR3 DNA: TGTGCCACCGCCAGCGGGGGGTTGTATGAGCAGTTCTTC. This encodes CATASGGLYEQFF.

CDR3 DNA sequence: TGTGCCTGGAGTAACGCGGGCCTTTGGTACGAGCAGTACTTC. Its translation: CAWSNAGLWYEQYF. The gene calls are TRBV30 and TRBJ2-7; D is perhaps TRBD2 (5 bases). The CDR3 extends over 14 amino acids. V lost 2 bases, J lost 4 bases, and 15 bases lay in between. CDR1 is GTSNPN and CDR2 is SVGIG in the germline V gene (reference sequence).

The chain couples TRBV7-9 to TRBJ2-3, with 9 bases that match TRBD2. Germline V gene sequence: CDR1 SEHNR, CDR2 FQNEAQ (reference sequence). V shed 5 bases and J 6 bases; nucleotides not matched to a gene: 12. This CDR3 has 16 amino acids. The CDR3 DNA reads as TGTGCCAGCAGCAACCTAGCGGGAAGTGTGTCTGATACGCAGTATTTT. Translated: CASSNLAGSVSDTQYF. The complete variable domain, with remaining parts taken from reference TRBV7-9 and TRBJ2-3, reads DTGVSQNPRHKITKRGQNVTFRCDPISEHNRLYWYRQTLGQGPEFLTYFQNEAQLEKSRLLSDRFSAERPKGSFSTLEIQRTEQGDSAMYLCASSNLAGSVSDTQYFGPGTRLTVL.

The rearrangement joins TRBV5-1 to TRBJ2-7; 9 nucleotides agree with TRBD2. Germline V gives CDR1 SGHRS, CDR2 YFSETQ. The CDR3 is made up of 16 amino acids. J lost 2 bases, V lost 0 bases, and 6 bases had no gene match. In DNA, the CDR3 is TGCGCCAGCAGCTTGGCAGGACTAGCGACCACCTACGAGCAGTACTTC. This encodes CASSLAGLATTYEQYF.

This clone has just a few counts. This chain uses TRBV7-6 with TRBJ2-7; D is perhaps TRBD1 (6 bases). The CDR3 sequence is 13 residues long. Germline values: CDR1 SGHVS, CDR2 FNYEAQ. Trimming cost V 5 bases and J 7 bases, with 15 bases left between them. The DNA for the CDR3 is TGTGCCAGCAGCCCACAGGGTAGGATGGAGCAGTACTTC. Its translation: CASSPQGRMEQYF.